This TCR beta chain was observed in a study of T cells in Graves' hyperthyroidism and ophthalmopathy. Study outcomes and limitations: A 13 V-J model separated ophthalmopathy from stable hyperthyroidism. Appearing also in blood were most of the thyroid clonotypes expanded above 0.001.

A remark on this clonotype: Its antigen is as yet unknown.

Looked up from germline, CDR1 is SGHRS and CDR2 is YFSETQ. V lost 4 bases to trimming and J lost 3 bases, with 14 bases between them. The CDR3 loop spans 14 amino acids. Lactation, pregnancy, other autoimmune disease or uncontrolled infection excluded patients. RNA transcripts yielded amplified TCR beta CDR3 regions. Researchers ran a first-round RT-PCR on the TCR CDR3 using the HTBI primer set. Via MiXCR, TCRdb re-called the multiplex PCR reads, giving one row per CDR3 protein. The sample records around 600,000 distinct CDR3 sequences, about 45% being singletons. Sequencing was carried out using peripheral blood or thyroid tissue (not recorded which). The V and J genes are TRBV5-1 and TRBJ2-7, with D possibly matching TRBD2 (6 bases). This TCR was sampled from an adult man with Graves' disease, either hyperthyroidism or ophthalmopathy (not recorded which). The CDR3 here is CASSPGDSGYEQYF. For the CDR3, the DNA is TGCGCCAGCAGCCCTGGGGACTCGGGCTACGAGCAGTACTTC.